Each of the 2 T cell receptor beta chains below was sequenced from the same sample in a study of Tregs in tolerant kidney transplant recipients. Profiled with immunoSEQ multiplex PCR; TCRdb holds only in-frame clones, not every one. The table lists just under 65,000 clones, roughly 98% of them singletons. The specimen comprised Tregs from blood, sampled before the transplant. Source of these receptors: a human donor who received a combined kidney and bone marrow transplant.

This chain joins TRBV11-1 and TRBJ2-1; 7 bases agree with TRBD2. CDR3 length: 14 residues. Germline V gene lookup returns CDR1 SGHAT and CDR2 FQDESV (reference sequence). The V segment lost 5 bases and the J segment 7 bases; nucleotides outside the gene matches: 8. This chain's CDR3 is CASSGRELINEQFF. In nucleotides, the CDR3 is TGTGCCAGCAGCGGGAGGGAACTCATTAATGAGCAGTTCTTC.

The count of this clone is one. The chain combines TRBV4-1 with TRBJ2-7; 12 bases line up with TRBD2. This CDR3 is built from 16 residues. V dropped 4 bases and J dropped 7; count of bases not matched to a gene: 11. Germline V gene sequence: CDR1 MGHRA, CDR2 YSYEKL. The CDR3: CASSRATSGGPGEQYF. The CDR3 bases are TGCGCCAGCAGCCGAGCGACTAGCGGGGGCCCCGGGGAGCAGTACTTC.